What follows is one TCR beta chain and its context. This sample stems from a study of blood T cell repertoires in COVID-19. Study as a whole: Donors in the United States, Italy and Spain gave samples during acute or convalescent COVID-19. T cells, B-cell-depleted T cells, or PBMCs provided the cDNA or gDNA that served as material.

Seattle's enrolled individuals joined amid active infection and were then monitored longitudinally. How the authors handled the data: Estimation of nucleated cell counts was performed using reference gene primer amplification. Only in-frame clones appear in the TCRdb table, and some are missing; sequencing was by immunoSEQ multiplex PCR. V and J calls and clone size are copied from that table; D and trimming were computed from the DNA. The table includes approximately 350,000 clones, 89% detected once. This CDR3 comprises 15 residues. The J segment lost 5 bases and the V segment lost 6 bases, leaving 10 bases of the junction unmatched. The germline V gene has CDR1 MNHEY and CDR2 SVGAGI.

The TCR comes from a woman in her 30s with COVID-19, enrolled during active disease. The specimen sequenced was peripheral blood. The chain uses TRBV6-5 and TRBJ2-5, with 9 positions matching TRBD2. CDR3 loop: CASSQGTSRRETQYF. In nucleotides, the CDR3 is TGTGCCAGCAGCCAGGGGACTAGCCGGCGGGAGACCCAGTACTTC.